The 6 T cell receptor beta chains below come from one sample, sequenced in a study of T-cell reconstitution after alpha-beta-depleted transplantation in children. Unique molecular identifiers were incorporated when the TCRbeta library was constructed. TCRdb independently ran MiXCR on the PCR reads; one entry per CDR3 protein. Of about 440,000 distinct CDR3 sequences listed, over 40% are singletons. Sequenced here: PBMCs, sampled before TCRalphabeta/CD19-depleted stem cell transplant. Receptors were obtained from a girl aged 2 to 9 with aplastic anemia, due to receive a stem cell transplant.

This clonotype was seen ten or more times. The chain is built from TRBV20-1 and TRBJ2-5; 10 bases line up with TRBD2. The V gene end was trimmed by 3 bases and the J gene end by 3 bases; junction bases not matched to a gene: 1. The CDR3 contains 13 residues. Germline assignment: CDR1 DFQATT and CDR2 SNEGSKA (reference sequence). CDR3 DNA: TGCAGTGCTAGTGGGACTAGCGAAGAGACCCAGTACTTC. It specifies CSASGTSEETQYF.

The chain employs TRBV5-4 and TRBJ1-2, with a weak D call TRBD1 (5 bases). Germline CDR1 and CDR2: SGHNT and YYREEE (reference sequence). V was trimmed by 0 bases and J by 4 bases, leaving 16 bases between them. CDR3 length: 16 amino acids. CDR3 DNA sequence: TGTGCCAGCAGCTTGGAACAGGCCTCTTCTCTCTATGGCTACACCTTC. This codes for CASSLEQASSLYGYTF.

The J gene is TRBJ2-1, the V gene TRBV3-1; D remains unclear. Germline V gives CDR1 LGHDT, CDR2 YNNKEL (reference sequence). V shed 4 bases and J shed 4 bases, with 11 bases lying between them. The CDR3 runs 14 residues. The CDR3 region is CASSPPAEYNEQFF. CDR3 coding DNA: TGTGCCAGCAGCCCTCCGGCAGAGTACAATGAGCAGTTCTTC.

The rearrangement uses TRBV3-1 and TRBJ2-2, with D maybe TRBD2 (6 bases). Germline V gene data show CDR1 as LGHDT and CDR2 as YNNKEL (reference sequence). The ends were cut back, 5 bases at V and 1 base at J, with 11 bases in the middle. The CDR3 sequence is 15 residues long. In DNA, the CDR3 is TGTGCCAGCAGCGGGGACTCACTGAACACCGGGGAGCTGTTTTTT. This translates into CASSGDSLNTGELFF. Filled out from reference TRBV3-1 and TRBJ2-2, the complete variable domain reads DTAVSQTPKYLVTQMGNDKSIKCEQNLGHDTMYWYKQDSKKFLKIMFSYNNKELIINETVPNRFSPKSPDKAHLNLHINSLELGDSAVYFCASSGDSLNTGELFFGEGSRLTVL.

This clonotype has a single count. Here the CDR3 DNA reads TGTGCCAGCAGCTCGGGCGGGGGGACCCAAGAGACCCAGTACTTC. Translating it yields CASSSGGGTQETQYF. This chain uses TRBV7-8 with TRBJ2-5; the match to TRBD2 covers 8 bases. CDR1 is SGHVS, CDR2 FQNEAQ, per germline. The ends lost 4 bases at V and 1 base at J; junction bases unmatched: 5. This CDR3 contains 15 residues.

This clonotype was recorded many times. The CDR3 spells CSAGRSQVYSNQPQHF. In DNA, the CDR3 is TGCAGTGCCGGGAGGAGTCAGGTGTATAGCAATCAGCCCCAGCATTTT. The chain has TRBV20-1 and TRBJ1-5, with no clear D. The germline CDR1 and CDR2 sequences are DFQATT and SNEGSKA (reference sequence). V was shortened by 6 bases and J by 0 bases, with 18 bases between the two germline ends. The length of the CDR3 is 16 residues.